This is a list of T cell receptor beta chains from one sample in a study of CD8 T cells in ankylosing spondylitis. TCRdb processed the 5' RACE reads anew with MiXCR; each CDR3 protein has one entry. The table shows some 840,000 distinct CDR3 sequences, with approximately 12% occurring only once. The material sequenced was blood, either unsorted or a sorted T cell fraction (not recorded which). Receptor source: a male donor with ankylosing spondylitis. The CDR3 runs from the conserved cysteine through the conserved F or W.

V	CDR3
TRBV29-1	CSAGGLHRREQYF
TRBV27	CASSSDRGQFEQYF
TRBV7-2	CASSLARDRGRGYTF
TRBV4-3	CASSRYTGQRFSNEQFF
TRBV5-1	CASSSTVYGENSPLHF
TRBV20-1	CSAIPGLKKNIQYF
TRBV7-8	CASRRGGRLNQPQHF
TRBV20-1	CSASGRGNTQYF
TRBV5-1	CASSFSGRPYNEQFF
TRBV5-1	CASSLAGTGGEQYF
TRBV29-1	CSVVGQRGAGEQFF
TRBV12-3/TRBV12-4	CASSSDRKGGASYNEQFF
TRBV20-1	CSARDVVAGPYEQYF
TRBV20-1	CSASDSTTNEKLFF
TRBV4-2	CASSRGQGYTEAFF
TRBV10-1	CASSTGGLANTQYF
TRBV6-5	CASSLGQGPYSNQPQHF
TRBV5-1	CASVRLAGGYNEQFF
TRBV28	CASRAGGLSSYEQYF
TRBV6-1	CASSKYRRMNTEAFF
TRBV20-1	CSARVGGSGYEQYF
TRBV4-3	CASSQDRPRETDTQYF
TRBV5-1	CASSLQQAQRDTQYF
TRBV29-1	CSVEQTGGAFSQETQYF
TRBV12-3/TRBV12-4	CASSPGLAAFNEQFF
TRBV2	CASNRAPPEAFF
TRBV20-1	CSARRAALSTDTQYF
TRBV20-1	CSAFDSGRETLEQYF
TRBV20-1	CSARVQLAGAYNEQFF
TRBV7-2	CASSLGSPLARQRYF
TRBV7-2	CASSLAYRGGRGYTF
TRBV20-1	CSAHRDRNTEAFF
TRBV2	CASRPLQRDTQYF
TRBV6-5	CASSYSGKDSPLHF
TRBV6-5	CASSYSRISYEQYF
TRBV5-6	CASHRSGGDGYTF
TRBV3-1	CASSQDWRGEQYF
TRBV27	CASSLLGGVGLYNSPLHF
TRBV28	CASSPQRGVYNEQFF
TRBV5-1	CASSAVPGDNSPLHF
TRBV5-1	CASSEPRGANYGYTF
TRBV4-3	CASSQEWVSGYEQYF
TRBV5-1	CASSSQLPYNEQFF
TRBV20-1	CSARGGDPSTDTQYF
TRBV5-1	CASSLGVRTEAFF
TRBV7-2	CASSLGWGTAQETQYF
TRBV6-2/TRBV6-3	CASSYRASGRSDNEQFF
TRBV12-3/TRBV12-4	CASSLYTSGLYEQYF
TRBV20-1	CSEGNSYEQYF
TRBV4-3	CASSRQTGRYNEQYF
TRBV20-1	CSAWERVKGYTF
TRBV7-2	CASILTSGGPNEQFF
TRBV20-1	CSASPWVQFF